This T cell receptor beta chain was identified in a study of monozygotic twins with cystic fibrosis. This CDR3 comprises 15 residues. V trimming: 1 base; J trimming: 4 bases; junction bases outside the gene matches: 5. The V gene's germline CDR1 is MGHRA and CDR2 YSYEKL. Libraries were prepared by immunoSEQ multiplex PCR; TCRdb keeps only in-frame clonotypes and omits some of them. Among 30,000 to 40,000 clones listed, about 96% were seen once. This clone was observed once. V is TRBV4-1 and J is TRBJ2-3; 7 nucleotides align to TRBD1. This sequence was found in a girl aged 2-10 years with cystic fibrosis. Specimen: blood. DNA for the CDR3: TGCGCCAGCAGCCAAGGGACAGGCATGCCAGATACGCAGTATTTT. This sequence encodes CASSQGTGMPDTQYF.